What follows are 30 T cell receptor beta chains derived from one specimen sequenced in a study of shared clonotypes between healthy human individuals. Sequencing used immunoSEQ multiplex PCR; TCRdb keeps in-frame clones, though not all of them. Of about 470,000 clones listed, about 76% are singletons. The sequenced material came from PBMCs. These receptors all stem from a woman in her 40s in good health. Some clones in this sample may be carry-over from other donors' samples.

V is TRBV11-1 and J is TRBJ2-3; 9 bases agree with TRBD1. Germline-derived CDR1 and CDR2 are SGHAT and FQDESV (reference sequence). The CDR3 has 15 amino acids. The V segment lost 4 bases and the J segment 6 bases; nucleotides outside the gene matches: 8. In DNA, the CDR3 is TGTGCCAGCAGCTCCCGGACAGGGGAGGGGGATACGCAGTATTTT. This codes for CASSSRTGEGDTQYF.

The chain uses TRBV5-1 and TRBJ2-6, with 12 bases matching TRBD1. Per the germline V gene, CDR1 is SGHRS and CDR2 is YFSETQ. This CDR3 has 17 residues. The J segment lost 1 base and the V segment lost 3 bases, leaving 2 bases of the junction unmatched. CDR3 nucleotide sequence: TGCGCCAGCAGCTCGGGACAGGGGGCATCTGGGGCCAACGTCCTGACTTTC. Amino acid sequence: CASSSGQGASGANVLTF.

This clone showed up just a few times. The chain employs TRBV19 and TRBJ2-1, with TRBD1 as a possible D gene (6 bases). CDR1 and CDR2 from the germline V gene are LNHDA and SQIVND (reference sequence). The length of the CDR3 is 13 residues. Deletions cut 6 bases from V and 8 bases from J, with 14 bases between. CDR3 in amino acids: CASRGRGGDEQFF. CDR3 nucleotide sequence: TGTGCCAGTAGGGGCAGGGGTGGGGATGAGCAGTTCTTC.

V usage is TRBV27 and J usage is TRBJ2-7, with 10 bases that match TRBD2. The CDR3 covers 14 residues. V lost 5 bases to trimming and J lost 7 bases; unmatched junction nucleotides: 8. Germline-derived CDR1 and CDR2 are MNHEY and SMNVEV (reference sequence). CDR3 in amino acids: CASSRSTSGIEQYF. DNA for the CDR3: TGTGCCAGCAGTCGAAGTACTAGCGGGATAGAGCAGTACTTC.

The chain carries TRBV5-1 and TRBJ2-5; the D gene is possibly TRBD1 (5 bases). V was trimmed by 0 bases and J by 1 base, leaving 7 bases between them. Germline V gene sequence: CDR1 SGHRS, CDR2 YFSETQ. The CDR3 has 14 amino acids. CDR3 in amino acids: CASSLVGAQETQYF. As DNA, the CDR3 is TGCGCCAGCAGCTTGGTTGGGGCCCAAGAGACCCAGTACTTC.

The CDR3 loop reads CASKGAVRNTEAFF. The CDR3 nucleotides read TGTGCCAGCAAAGGCGCAGTAAGGAACACTGAAGCTTTCTTT. This chain links TRBV2 with TRBJ1-1; D is unclear. The V end was cut by 7 bases, the J end by 1 base, with 13 bases between. This CDR3 contains 14 residues. Germline V gene lookup returns CDR1 SNHLY and CDR2 FYNNEI.

J is TRBJ1-5 and V is TRBV7-9; maybe TRBD1 (6 bases). The V gene lost 3 bases and the J gene lost 3 bases, with 15 bases spanning the gap. The CDR3 spans 16 residues. The germline CDR1 and CDR2 sequences are SEHNR and FQNEAQ (reference sequence). Written as DNA, the CDR3 is TGTGCCAGCAGCTTTTCCGGGGGCGTCCCCAATCAGCCCCAGCATTTT. Translation: CASSFSGGVPNQPQHF.

This clone was recorded a few times. The same CDR3 arises from other DNA sequences in this sample as well. The CDR3 sequence: CASSQDRAKHTDTQYF. CDR3 DNA: TGTGCCAGCAGCCAAGATCGGGCAAAGCATACAGATACGCAGTATTTT. The rearrangement links TRBV14 to TRBJ2-3; D ambiguous. Germline V CDR1 and CDR2: SGHDN, FVKESK. CDR3 length equals 16 residues. V dropped 0 bases and J dropped 3 bases, with 13 bases sitting between them. The entire variable domain, with the rest obtained from reference TRBV14 and TRBJ2-3, is as follows: EAGVTQFPSHSVIEKGQTVTLRCDPISGHDNLYWYRRVMGKEIKFLLHFVKESKQDESGMPNNRFLAERTGGTYSTLKVQPAELEDSGVYFCASSQDRAKHTDTQYFGPGTRLTVL.

This clone was seen a handful of times. This chain joins TRBV2 and TRBJ2-1; D ambiguous. V was trimmed by 5 bases and J by 6 bases, leaving 8 bases between them. The CDR3 covers 12 residues. Germline assignment: CDR1 SNHLY and CDR2 FYNNEI. The CDR3 reads CASSTESNEQFF. For the CDR3, the DNA is TGTGCCAGCAGTACGGAAAGCAATGAGCAGTTCTTC.

In this sample, this clone turned up a few times. The chain recombines TRBV11-2 with TRBJ2-1; D may correspond to TRBD1 or TRBD2 (5 bases each). CDR1 is SGHAT and CDR2 is FQNNGV in the germline V gene. CDR3 length: 17 residues. V lost 5 bases and J 5 bases, leaving 22 bases between the germline ends. The CDR3 protein is CASSPLGPGASDNEQFF. The CDR3 bases are TGTGCCAGCAGCCCCCTCGGACCCGGGGCCTCGGACAATGAGCAGTTCTTC.

This clone was counted a few times. This CDR3 is also generated by other DNA sequences in the sample. This chain connects TRBV5-1 to TRBJ2-5, with TRBD2 matching over 11 bases. Germline V gene lookup returns CDR1 SGHRS and CDR2 YFSETQ. V was clipped by 5 bases and J by 2 bases; unmatched bases: 2. There are 14 residues in the CDR3. CDR3 bases: TGCGCCAGCAGGGGGACTAGCGGACAAGAGACCCAGTACTTC. Encoded protein: CASRGTSGQETQYF.

The chain joins TRBV5-5 to TRBJ2-1; 12 nucleotides match TRBD2. Trimming removed 0 bases from V and 9 bases from J; junction bases left unmatched: 4. This CDR3 spans 15 amino acids. Germline CDR1 SGHKS, CDR2 YYEKEE (reference sequence). CDR3 bases: TGTGCCAGCAGCTTGGGGACTAGCGGGATCGGTGAGCAGTTCTTC. Translating gives CASSLGTSGIGEQFF.

V is TRBV28 and J is TRBJ2-7, with 10 bases that match TRBD1. The trim removed 6 bases at V and 5 bases at J, leaving 10 bases unmatched. CDR3 length: 15 amino acids. Per germline, CDR1 MDHEN and CDR2 SYDVKM. CDR3 sequence: CASRHTRDRGHEQYF. In DNA, the CDR3 is TGTGCCAGCAGACACACCCGGGACAGGGGTCACGAGCAGTACTTC. Looking up the rest from reference TRBV28 and TRBJ2-7 gives the full variable domain: DVKVTQSSRYLVKRTGEKVFLECVQDMDHENMFWYRQDPGLGLRLIYFSYDVKMKEKGDIPEGYSVSREKKERFSLILESASTNQTSMYLCASRHTRDRGHEQYFGPGTRLTVT.

This chain links TRBV29-1 with TRBJ2-1; TRBD2 might be the D (5 bases). V was shortened by 6 bases and J by 4 bases, with 10 bases between the two germline ends. Germline CDR1 SQVTM, CDR2 ANQGSEA. This CDR3 has 12 residues. The CDR3 protein is CSVGRGYNEQFF. The CDR3 DNA reads TGCAGCGTGGGGAGAGGGTACAATGAGCAGTTCTTC.

The chain couples TRBV11-2 to TRBJ1-2, with D possibly matching TRBD1 (6 bases). Germline loops: CDR1 SGHAT, CDR2 FQNNGV. CDR3 length: 15 amino acids. V lost 1 base, J lost 5 bases, and 14 bases lay in between. This chain's CDR3 is CASSLGGQYGYGYTF. CDR3 nucleotides: TGTGCCAGCAGCTTAGGTGGACAGTATGGGTATGGCTACACCTTC.

The CDR3 DNA is TGTGCCAGCAGTCCGGGGACAGGGCTGGGCGAGCAGTACTTC. Protein: CASSPGTGLGEQYF. The rearrangement links TRBV27 to TRBJ2-7, with 9 bases fitting TRBD1. Per the germline V gene, CDR1 is MNHEY and CDR2 is SMNVEV (reference sequence). V trimming: 5 bases; J trimming: 6 bases; junction bases outside the gene matches: 8. The CDR3 contains 14 residues.

V gene TRBV7-9 combines with J gene TRBJ2-7; D not certain. CDR3 size: 13 residues. Germline lookup yields CDR1 SEHNR and CDR2 FQNEAQ (reference sequence). V was trimmed by 7 bases and J by 3 bases, leaving 13 bases between them. CDR3 bases: TGTGCCAGCACCATCCGACAATACTACGAGCAGTACTTC. Its protein product is CASTIRQYYEQYF.

V is TRBV9 and J is TRBJ1-3; D may be TRBD1 (6 bases). CDR1 and CDR2 (germline): SGDLS, YYNGEE. The V gene lost 3 bases and the J gene lost 0 bases, with 13 bases spanning the gap. The CDR3 is made up of 16 amino acids. Here the CDR3 DNA reads TGTGCCAGCAGCGGGGTAGACAGGTACTCTGGAAACACCATATATTTT. It specifies CASSGVDRYSGNTIYF.

J is TRBJ2-1 and V is TRBV18; TRBD2 matches 12 bases. Germline CDR1 KGHSH, CDR2 LQKENI. The V and J ends lost 4 bases and 7 bases, in that order; junction bases with no gene match: 8. This CDR3 comprises 16 residues. The CDR3 loop is CASSLTNGLAGNEQFF. The CDR3 nucleotides are TGTGCCAGCTCACTTACCAACGGACTAGCGGGGAATGAGCAGTTCTTC.

The V and J genes are TRBV10-3 and TRBJ2-1, with 7 bases fitting TRBD2. The germline CDR1 and CDR2 sequences are ENHRY and SYGVKD. The CDR3 sequence is 14 residues long. With 5 bases clipped from V and 6 bases from J, the junction kept 7 bases outside the gene matches. DNA for the CDR3: TGTGCCATCAGTCGGGACTATTCCGTCAATGAGCAGTTCTTC. Its translation is CAISRDYSVNEQFF.

The V call is TRBV5-5, the J call TRBJ1-4, with 7 bases matching TRBD1. Germline V gene data show CDR1 as SGHKS and CDR2 as YYEKEE (reference sequence). This CDR3 contains 15 residues. V lost 0 bases and J lost 6; bases outside the gene matches: 5. The CDR3, as DNA: TGTGCCAGCAGCTTGGTAGGGCAGGGGGATGAAAAACTGTTTTTT. Translation gives CASSLVGQGDEKLFF.

This clone was recorded once. V and J are TRBV5-1 and TRBJ1-4; D is undetermined. From germline, CDR1 is SGHRS and CDR2 YFSETQ. The CDR3 sequence is 14 residues long. V shed 0 bases and J shed 5 bases, with 8 bases lying between them. CDR3 DNA sequence: TGCGCCAGCAGCTTGGTTGCCGAAAATGAAAAACTGTTTTTT. It specifies CASSLVAENEKLFF.

The chain carries TRBV9 and TRBJ2-3, with 8 bases identical to TRBD2. The CDR3 covers 15 residues. The ends lost 3 bases at V and 2 bases at J; junction bases unmatched: 5. Germline CDR1 and CDR2: SGDLS and YYNGEE. CDR3 nucleotides: TGTGCCAGCAGCGCCTCTAGCGGGTACACAGATACGCAGTATTTT. This translates into CASSASSGYTDTQYF.

This clone was picked up a small number of times. The V and J genes are TRBV5-5 and TRBJ1-5; D not resolved. Germline V gene lookup returns CDR1 SGHKS and CDR2 YYEKEE (reference sequence). Trimming left V 1 base short and J 7 bases short, with 12 bases between. The CDR3 contains 14 residues. The CDR3 DNA follows: TGTGCCAGCAGCTTGCGGAGGGAAGAGCAGCCCCAGCATTTT. Encoded protein: CASSLRREEQPQHF. The full variable domain, in which reference TRBV5-5 and TRBJ1-5 provide the parts outside the CDR3, is DAGVTQSPTHLIKTRGQQVTLRCSPISGHKSVSWYQQVLGQGPQFIFQYYEKEERGRGNFPDRFSARQFPNYSSELNVNALLLGDSALYLCASSLRREEQPQHFGDGTRLSIL.

This clone was counted a single time. The V and J genes are TRBV30 and TRBJ1-2, with TRBD1 as a possible D gene (5 bases). The CDR3 is 13 amino acids. CDR1 is GTSNPN and CDR2 is SVGIG in the germline V gene (reference sequence). V was cut by 7 bases and J by 8 bases, with 20 bases left in between. CDR3: CALSREGWEGYTF. CDR3 in DNA: TGTGCCTTATCCAGGGAAGGGTGGGAAGGCTACACCTTC. Looking up the rest from reference TRBV30 and TRBJ1-2 gives the full variable domain: SQTIHQWPATLVQPVGSPLSLECTVEGTSNPNLYWYRQAAGRGLQLLFYSVGIGQISSEVPQNLSASRPQDRQFILSSKKLLLSDSGFYLCALSREGWEGYTFGSGTRLTVV.

The V and J genes are TRBV30 and TRBJ1-4; 8 nucleotides line up with TRBD1. This CDR3 is 14 amino acids long. Trimming cost V 1 base and J 8 bases; bases outside gene matches: 6. In germline, CDR1 is GTSNPN, CDR2 SVGIG (reference sequence). The DNA of the CDR3 is TGTGCCTGGAGTGCTTACAGGGGGGAAGAAAAACTGTTTTTT. It encodes CAWSAYRGEEKLFF.

The chain employs TRBV29-1 and TRBJ2-1; D is perhaps TRBD1 (6 bases). V gave up 0 bases and J gave up 5 bases, with 11 bases separating them. From germline, CDR1 is SQVTM and CDR2 ANQGSEA. The CDR3 is made up of 14 amino acids. Here the CDR3 reads CSVEDRGNHNEQFF. CDR3 coding DNA: TGCAGCGTTGAAGACAGGGGCAATCACAATGAGCAGTTCTTC.

This clone was picked up one time. Other DNA sequences in the sample encode the same CDR3. The V gene is TRBV9, the J gene TRBJ2-1, with a tentative D call TRBD2 (6 bases). V was pared by 0 bases and J by 7 bases, with 11 bases between. This CDR3 contains 14 residues. Germline V gene data show CDR1 as SGDLS and CDR2 as YYNGEE. CDR3 nucleotide sequence: TGTGCCAGCAGCGTAGGGACCCGGGGGAATGAGCAGTTCTTC. This codes for CASSVGTRGNEQFF.

The chain joins TRBV6-5 to TRBJ2-2; D is unresolved. Deletions cut 11 bases from V and 6 bases from J, with 13 bases between. The CDR3 runs 12 residues. Germline-derived CDR1 and CDR2 are MNHEY and SVGAGI. The CDR3 DNA reads TGTGCCGCAAGGGTGGCGTCCGGGGAGCTGTTTTTT. Translated, it gives CAARVASGELFF.

This chain uses TRBV18 with TRBJ1-2; a possible D gene is TRBD1 (6 bases). The V and J ends lost 8 bases and 8 bases respectively, with 21 bases between them. Germline V gene sequence: CDR1 KGHSH, CDR2 LQKENI. The length of the CDR3 is 14 residues. This chain's CDR3 is CASKDLPDSEGYTF. The DNA for the CDR3 is TGTGCCAGCAAAGATTTACCGGACAGCGAAGGCTACACCTTC.